These 26 T cell receptor beta chains originate from one sample sequenced in a study of blood T cell repertoires in COVID-19. This table comes from immunoSEQ multiplex PCR, and its TCRdb copy is limited to in-frame clones, with some not included. The sample lists fewer than 350,000 clones, roughly 89% occurring once. Sequenced material: PBMCs or T cells enriched from blood (not recorded which). These receptor sequences come from a woman between 18 and 29 years old with acute COVID-19.

The rearrangement joins TRBV19 to TRBJ1-2; possible D gene TRBD1, 5 bases. This CDR3 has 15 amino acids. V was shortened by 6 bases and J by 1 base, with 15 bases between the two germline ends. From germline, CDR1 is LNHDA and CDR2 SQIVND (reference sequence). CDR3 amino acids: CASRLEIDSNYGYTF. The CDR3 region has the DNA TGTGCCAGTAGATTGGAGATCGACAGTAACTATGGCTACACCTTC.

The chain has TRBV27 and TRBJ2-1, with 12 bases fitting TRBD2. CDR1 is MNHEY and CDR2 is SMNVEV in the germline V gene (reference sequence). V was pared by 1 base and J by 9 bases, with 13 bases of the junction left unmatched. The CDR3 extends over 18 amino acids. CDR3 protein: CASSLLLPSGRGTGEQFF. In nucleotides, the CDR3 is TGTGCCAGCAGTTTATTGCTTCCTAGCGGGAGGGGGACGGGTGAGCAGTTCTTC.

V and J are TRBV29-1 and TRBJ2-5; maybe TRBD1 (5 bases). CDR1 is SQVTM and CDR2 is ANQGSEA in the germline V gene. The length of the CDR3 is 12 residues. V dropped 3 bases and J dropped 4 bases, with 9 bases sitting between them. The CDR3: CSVEGRAETQYF. The DNA of the CDR3 is TGCAGCGTTGAGGGCAGGGCAGAGACCCAGTACTTC. The whole variable domain, remainder taken from reference TRBV29-1 and TRBJ2-5, is SAVISQKPSRDICQRGTSLTIQCQVDSQVTMMFWYRQQPGQSLTLIATANQGSEATYESGFVIDKFPISRPNLTFSTLTVSNMSPEDSSIYLCSVEGRAETQYFGPGTRLLVL.

The chain employs TRBV5-5 and TRBJ1-5; D unclear. The CDR3 runs 15 residues. V was clipped by 4 bases and J by 3 bases, with 14 bases between them. Germline V gene lookup returns CDR1 SGHKS and CDR2 YYEKEE (reference sequence). CDR3 sequence (DNA): TGTGCCAGCAGCCCCCGGGAGGGTATCAATCAGCCCCAGCATTTT. As protein: CASSPREGINQPQHF.

This chain uses TRBV11-2 with TRBJ2-1; D might be TRBD1 (6 bases). CDR1 and CDR2 from the germline V gene are SGHAT and FQNNGV. The CDR3 totals 14 residues. Trimming stripped 4 bases from V and 3 bases from J, with 10 bases between. The CDR3 spells CASSWGQLYNEQFF. In DNA form, the CDR3 reads TGTGCCAGCAGCTGGGGACAACTCTACAATGAGCAGTTCTTC. Looking up the rest from reference TRBV11-2 and TRBJ2-1 gives the full variable domain: EAGVAQSPRYKIIEKRQSVAFWCNPISGHATLYWYQQILGQGPKLLIQFQNNGVVDDSQLPKDRFSAERLKGVDSTLKIQPAKLEDSAVYLCASSWGQLYNEQFFGPGTRLTVL.

The chain joins TRBV27 to TRBJ1-2; 8 bases match TRBD1. Unmatched junction bases numbered 3, after V lost 6 bases and J lost 3 bases. Per the germline V gene, CDR1 is MNHEY and CDR2 is SMNVEV (reference sequence). CDR3 length: 13 amino acids. CDR3 protein: CASRMTGDYGYTF. CDR3 nucleotide sequence: TGTGCCAGCAGGATGACAGGGGACTATGGCTACACCTTC.

The chain has TRBV5-1 and TRBJ2-7, with 8 bases identical to TRBD1. From germline, CDR1 is SGHRS and CDR2 YFSETQ. This CDR3 comprises 13 residues. V lost 6 bases and J lost 5; bases outside the gene matches: 7. Written as DNA, the CDR3 is TGCGCCAGCACAAGGACAGGGTCGGACGAGCAGTACTTC. Translated, it gives CASTRTGSDEQYF.

The chain recombines TRBV19 with TRBJ2-4, with a tentative D call TRBD1 (5 bases). The length of the CDR3 is 17 residues. V shed 0 bases and J shed 0 bases, with 12 bases lying between them. Germline CDR1 LNHDA, CDR2 SQIVND (reference sequence). The CDR3 DNA follows: TGTGCCAGTAGTATAGAGGGTACAGGTGTAGCCAAAAACATTCAGTACTTC. It codes for CASSIEGTGVAKNIQYF.

V and J are TRBV5-1 and TRBJ2-7; TRBD1 is a possible D gene (6 bases). The CDR3 consists of 15 residues. Looked up from germline, CDR1 is SGHRS and CDR2 is YFSETQ. V was cut by 0 bases and J by 2 bases, with 12 bases left in between. The CDR3 DNA sequence: TGCGCCAGCAGCTTGGACTGGACAGCGGCCTACGAGCAGTACTTC. The encoded protein is CASSLDWTAAYEQYF.

This chain links TRBV5-1 with TRBJ2-1; D is perhaps TRBD2 (5 bases). Per the germline V gene, CDR1 is SGHRS and CDR2 is YFSETQ. The CDR3 has 15 amino acids. V lost 0 bases to trimming and J lost 1 base, with 8 bases between them. The DNA for the CDR3 is TGCGCCAGCAGCTTGGTCCTAGCTTCCTACAATGAGCAGTTCTTC. This sequence encodes CASSLVLASYNEQFF.

DNA of the CDR3: TGTGCCAGCAGTGTAGTTGAGCAGTACTTC. Protein: CASSVVEQYF. The chain couples TRBV2 to TRBJ2-7, with D uncertain. Germline V gene lookup returns CDR1 SNHLY and CDR2 FYNNEI. This CDR3 is 10 amino acids long. The ends were cut back, 4 bases at V and 7 bases at J, with 5 bases in the middle.

This clone was detected many times. J is TRBJ1-2 and V is TRBV5-1, with 7 bases aligning to TRBD1. The CDR3 spans 15 residues. Trimming cost V 4 bases and J 2 bases; bases outside gene matches: 8. Germline values: CDR1 SGHRS, CDR2 YFSETQ. The CDR3: CASSRREQGNYGYTF. The CDR3 coding sequence is TGCGCCAGCAGCCGTAGGGAACAGGGGAACTATGGCTACACCTTC.

The chain joins TRBV27 to TRBJ1-3; perhaps TRBD1 as D (5 bases). Germline V gives CDR1 MNHEY, CDR2 SMNVEV (reference sequence). There are 15 residues in the CDR3. The V gene lost 0 bases and the J gene lost 1 base, with 7 bases spanning the gap. CDR3 in DNA: TGTGCCAGCAGTTTATCGGCAGGGTCTGGAAACACCATATATTTT. This gives the protein CASSLSAGSGNTIYF.

This clone was detected only once. The sample has other DNA sequences that encode this CDR3 too. The chain carries TRBV6-4 and TRBJ2-3, with D possibly matching TRBD2 (5 bases). Trimming removed 0 bases at V and 2 bases at J, with 9 bases between. Per germline, CDR1 MRHNA and CDR2 SNTAGT. This CDR3 has 15 residues. As DNA, the CDR3 is TGTGCCAGCAGTGACTCGCCGGGGTCCACAGATACGCAGTATTTT. Translating it yields CASSDSPGSTDTQYF.

The chain employs TRBV11-2 and TRBJ1-6, with a tentative D call TRBD1 (5 bases). V shed 3 bases and J shed 7 bases, with 7 bases lying between them. CDR3 length equals 13 residues. The germline CDR1 and CDR2 sequences are SGHAT and FQNNGV. CDR3: CASSLNRNSPLHF. Here the CDR3 DNA reads TGTGCCAGCAGCTTGAACAGGAATTCACCCCTCCACTTT.

This rearrangement joins TRBV3-1 (or the pseudogene TRBV3-2) to TRBJ2-5; TRBD2 is a possible D gene (6 bases). The CDR3 is made up of 13 amino acids. CDR1 and CDR2 from the germline V gene are LGHDT and YNNKEL (reference sequence). Trimming pared 4 bases from V and 5 bases from J, leaving 11 bases between. CDR3 amino acids: CASSPPGVETQYF. CDR3 sequence (DNA): TGTGCCAGCAGCCCTCCGGGGGTTGAGACCCAGTACTTC.

The J gene is TRBJ2-1, the V gene TRBV30; 12 bases align to TRBD2. Germline V gives CDR1 GTSNPN, CDR2 SVGIG (reference sequence). The CDR3 consists of 17 residues. J gave up 4 bases and V 3 bases, and 10 bases lay outside the gene matches. CDR3 sequence: CAWSRIRTSGTYNEQFF. CDR3 nucleotides: TGTGCCTGGAGCCGGATACGGACTAGCGGGACGTACAATGAGCAGTTCTTC.

V is TRBV23-1 and J is TRBJ1-3; D unclear. TRBV23-1 is designated an ORF whose function remains uncertain. Between the trimmed V and J ends, which lost 3 bases and 0 bases, there was a span of 15 bases. This CDR3 comprises 17 residues. CDR3 sequence (DNA): TGCGCCAGCAGTCAGGCCCCCTGGAGGCACTCTGGAAACACCATATATTTT. This codes for CASSQAPWRHSGNTIYF.

The J gene is TRBJ2-3, the V gene TRBV5-1, with TRBD2 matching 9 bases. CDR1 and CDR2 (germline): SGHRS, YFSETQ. V shed 4 bases and J 6 bases; nucleotides not matched to a gene: 6. This CDR3 is 14 amino acids long. The CDR3 protein is CASSLGLASDTQYF. DNA for the CDR3: TGCGCCAGCAGCCTAGGACTAGCGTCGGATACGCAGTATTTT.

This clone was seen a single time. J is TRBJ1-1 and V is TRBV11-2, with 8 bases lining up with TRBD1. The CDR3 spans 15 residues. J lost 1 base, V lost 4 bases, and 5 bases had no gene match. Germline V gene data show CDR1 as SGHAT and CDR2 as FQNNGV. The CDR3 bases are TGTGCCAGCAGCTCATCGGACAGGGCGAACACTGAAGCTTTCTTT. It is translated as CASSSSDRANTEAFF.

V is TRBV4-2 and J is TRBJ2-2, with unresolved D. Germline values: CDR1 LGHNA, CDR2 YNFKEQ. The CDR3 is 15 amino acids. The V gene lost 7 bases and the J gene lost 1 base, with 13 bases spanning the gap. The CDR3 loop is CASTLVGGNTGELFF. Written as DNA, the CDR3 is TGTGCCAGCACCCTGGTCGGCGGGAACACCGGGGAGCTGTTTTTT.

J is TRBJ2-7 and V is TRBV7-9, with D possibly TRBD1 on 5 matching bases. The CDR3 has 14 amino acids. Looked up from germline, CDR1 is SEHNR and CDR2 is FQNEAQ (reference sequence). Trimming took off 3 bases at V and 2 bases at J, with 11 bases between the two ends. The DNA for the CDR3 is TGTGCCAGCAGCTTTCCCGACAGTCCCTACGAGCAGTACTTC. This sequence encodes CASSFPDSPYEQYF.

CDR3 sequence reads: CASDVASERNSYEQYF. CDR3 DNA: TGTGCCAGCGATGTAGCATCGGAGCGGAACTCCTACGAGCAGTACTTC. The V gene is TRBV5-6, the J gene TRBJ2-7, with D perhaps TRBD2 (5 bases). This CDR3 has 16 amino acids. Germline CDR1 and CDR2: SGHDT and YYEEEE. V was trimmed by 7 bases and J by 0 bases, leaving 20 bases between them.

The chain links TRBV30 to TRBJ1-2, with D possibly matching TRBD1 (6 bases). The germline CDR1 and CDR2 sequences are GTSNPN and SVGIG (reference sequence). V lost 4 bases and J lost 1, with 10 bases in between. The CDR3 extends over 13 amino acids. The CDR3 DNA sequence: TGTGCCTGGACAGGGGATTATAACTATGGCTACACCTTC. Its protein product is CAWTGDYNYGYTF.

The chain links TRBV18 to TRBJ1-1, with 7 positions matching TRBD1. Trimming cost V 5 bases and J 1 base; bases outside gene matches: 7. The CDR3 contains 15 residues. From germline, CDR1 is KGHSH and CDR2 LQKENI. The CDR3 DNA follows: TGTGCCAGCTCAACCGGACAGGTTCCGAACACTGAAGCTTTCTTT. As protein: CASSTGQVPNTEAFF.

The chain couples TRBV4-3 to TRBJ1-1; D unclear. Trimming left V 4 bases short and J 5 bases short, with 11 bases between. The CDR3 is 13 residues long. CDR1 and CDR2 from the germline V gene are LGHNA and YSLEER. The CDR3, as DNA: TGCGCCAGCAGCCTAGAGGGAGGGACTGAAGCTTTCTTT. It is translated as CASSLEGGTEAFF.